This TCR beta chain was sequenced for a study of early T cells in non-severe SARS-CoV-2 infection (dated by TCRdb to 2020 to 2022). Background for the entire study: Because TCR sequencing relied on bulk RNA taken from unsorted whole blood, pairing of alpha and beta chains was not possible.

This was a case-control study nested in a cohort of healthcare workers in London, UK, who had nasopharyngeal swab PCR tests and blood samples taken every week. Healthcare workers were recruited during the week of the UK lockdown, between 23 and 31 March 2020, and followed weekly for up to about 15 weeks. The method was 5' RACE. The instrument was a NextSeq 500. To correct for sequencing error and PCR bias, the TCR library protocol tagged individual cDNA molecules with unique molecular identifiers. Both TCR alpha and beta chains were sequenced, and tight co-correlation was observed between alpha and beta sequence abundances in each sample. As for the original processing: V gene, J gene and CDR3 annotation of TCR sequences was performed with Decombinator V4. Expanded TCRs were defined as changing significantly between any two time points under a Poisson model with p below 0.0001. TCR abundances were normalised to the total number of TCRs sequenced per sample and were expressed as counts per million. VDJdb, accessed 1 November 2021, was searched for CMV, EBV and SARS-CoV-2 annotated TCRs, excluding TCRs annotated for multiple antigens. Using fastp at Q25 and MiXCR, TCRdb reprocessed the public reads and kept productive beta chains. One record per CDR3 amino acid sequence lists the most common genes and DNA. These V and J calls rely on TCRdb rather than the paper's analysis. The sample records some 100,000 distinct CDR3 sequences, roughly 14% of which are singletons. Of the sample, 0.58% is held by the ten largest clones.

Note on this clonotype: The antigen it binds to is not known. No base-level quality is on record; no much larger clone is a single base apart.

Broad study findings and their caveats: Matching against VDJdb was skewed toward anti-spike CD8 responses, likely underestimated virus-specific expansions, and missed private and CD4 specificities.

Sample: whole blood. The sequence was obtained from an adult who was a healthcare worker with PCR-confirmed SARS-CoV-2 infection or an uninfected control (not recorded which).

The CDR3 is CSARSQGGTDTQYF. The DNA sequence follows: TGCAGTGCTAGGTCGCAGGGGGGCACAGATACGCAGTATTTT. The chain is encoded by TRBV20-1 joined to TRBJ2-3, with 7 bases in between that match TRBD1. The germline V gene (reference sequence) supplies CDR1 DFQATT and CDR2 SNEGSKA. From the cysteine up to the phenylalanine, the CDR3 has a length of 14 residues. Of all the DNA, just the CDR3 is kept, 42 bases in frame from base 1. The junction shows trimming of 3 bases on V and 1 base on J, and the gene matches do not reach 4 bases of it.